This record concerns one T cell receptor (beta chain) sequence. Its target is unknown. The authors ran a second PCR of roughly 6 to 11 cycles using a sample-barcoded 5' primer and a J-beta primer mix. Every sample returned 3 million or more CDR3-containing paired-end reads. TCRdb ran MiXCR on the 5' RACE reads and lists one entry per CDR3 protein. The table includes fewer than 700,000 distinct CDR3 sequences, less than 45% detected once. The sample comes from a study of blood T cells in healthy people across ages. Regarding the study as a whole: Possibly, changes in expanded clonotypes were confounded because donor CMV status was unknown. It was the long-lived donors that had more naive CD4+ cells and higher diversity than aged donors.

Each donor was a healthy Caucasian individual from Russia, aged about 6 to 90. Sequenced input: blood. The sequence derives from a man older than 75 in good health.

The CDR3 sequence is CASSVDRQGNEQFF. For the CDR3, the DNA is TGCGCCAGCAGCGTCGATCGACAGGGAAATGAGCAGTTCTTC. V is TRBV5-1 and J is TRBJ2-1; 7 nucleotides line up with TRBD1. The CDR3 runs to 14 residues. The J segment lost 7 bases and the V segment lost 4 bases, leaving 8 bases of the junction unmatched. Germline-derived CDR1 and CDR2 are SGHRS and YFSETQ.